This entry lists 30 T cell receptor beta chains sequenced from one sample in a study of glioma-infiltrating T cells after dendritic cell vaccination. The data were produced by immunoSEQ multiplex PCR, yet TCRdb's version contains in-frame clones alone and is incomplete. Altogether about 65,000 clones are present, approximately 86% being singletons, with the ten largest covering roughly 12%. The sample's time point: after dendritic cell vaccination, including at tumor progression/relapse. This sample comprised blood, obtained after dendritic cell vaccination. These receptors were collected from a human donor with glioblastoma.

The genes are TRBV12-5 and TRBJ2-3; 11 bases are shared with TRBD2. CDR3 length: 18 residues. From germline, CDR1 is LGHNT and CDR2 FRNRAP. V lost 5 bases and J lost 2; bases outside the gene matches: 12. CDR3 residues: CASGPRTSGLSYTDTQYF. CDR3 DNA sequence: TGTGCTAGTGGTCCCAGGACTAGCGGGCTTTCCTACACAGATACGCAGTATTTT. Drawing the rest from reference TRBV12-5 and TRBJ2-3, the complete variable domain is DARVTQTPRHKVTEMGQEVTMRCQPILGHNTVFWYRQTMMQGLELLAYFRNRAPLDDSGMPKDRFSAEMPDATLATLKIQPSEPRDSAVYFCASGPRTSGLSYTDTQYFGPGTRLTVL.

The chain carries TRBV18 and TRBJ1-1; 8 bases map to TRBD1. Per germline, CDR1 KGHSH and CDR2 LQKENI. The V segment lost 4 bases and the J segment 3 bases; nucleotides outside the gene matches: 4. The CDR3 is made up of 14 amino acids. The CDR3 DNA is TGTGCCAGCTCACGTGGACAGGGCGACACTGAAGCTTTCTTT. This encodes CASSRGQGDTEAFF.

The chain links TRBV13 to TRBJ2-1, with 7 nucleotides matching TRBD1. Losses at the gene ends were 3 bases for V and 5 bases for J; bases not matched to a gene: 7. This CDR3 is 15 amino acids long. Per the germline V gene, CDR1 is PRHDT and CDR2 is FYEKMQ (reference sequence). The CDR3 nucleotides are TGTGCCAGCAGCTTCTTCGGACAGGTAAACAATGAGCAGTTCTTC. Amino acid sequence: CASSFFGQVNNEQFF.

The V gene is TRBV10-3, the J gene TRBJ1-4; D not certain. CDR1 and CDR2 from the germline V gene are ENHRY and SYGVKD. CDR3 length equals 20 residues. Trimming left V 0 bases short and J 5 bases short, with 25 bases between. The DNA of the CDR3 is TGTGCCATCAGTGAGTCGATCGTTGGACGCAGAAAAGACTACAATGAAAAACTGTTTTTT. Protein: CAISESIVGRRKDYNEKLFF.

The V call is TRBV11-2, the J call TRBJ1-4, with TRBD1 as a possible D gene (6 bases). The CDR3 is made up of 16 amino acids. The V gene lost 5 bases and the J gene lost 7 bases, with 20 bases spanning the gap. The germline V gene encodes CDR1 SGHAT and CDR2 FQNNGV. CDR3 residues: CASSPRGGAMAEKLFF. The CDR3 DNA is TGTGCCAGCAGCCCGAGAGGGGGGGCGATGGCTGAAAAACTGTTTTTT.

This sequence joins TRBV10-3 and TRBJ1-3; 11 nucleotides agree with TRBD1. Germline CDR1 and CDR2: ENHRY and SYGVKD. CDR3 length: 12 residues. Losses at the gene ends were 10 bases for V and 8 bases for J; bases not matched to a gene: 4. In DNA, the CDR3 is TGTGCCACCAAGGGACAGGGGGACACCATATATTTT. Translating gives CATKGQGDTIYF.

CDR3 coding DNA: TGCGCCAGCAGCTTGGATTCAGGGGGCCAAGCTTTATTCTATGGCTACACCTTC. It translates to CASSLDSGGQALFYGYTF. The chain is built from TRBV5-1 and TRBJ1-2; 8 bases are shared with TRBD1. From germline, CDR1 is SGHRS and CDR2 YFSETQ. V was pared by 0 bases and J by 4 bases, with 14 bases of the junction left unmatched. The length of the CDR3 is 18 residues.

The J gene is TRBJ1-2, the V gene TRBV5-6, with D possibly matching TRBD1 (5 bases). Germline V gene lookup returns CDR1 SGHDT and CDR2 YYEEEE. There are 15 residues in the CDR3. The germline V and J ends were trimmed by 1 base and 1 base, with 11 bases remaining between them. CDR3 protein: CASSLRAGNNYGYTF. For the CDR3, the DNA is TGTGCCAGCAGCTTGCGAGCAGGGAATAACTATGGCTACACCTTC.

This clone was seen a few times. The genes are TRBV2 and TRBJ1-1, with 8 bases matching TRBD1. Germline assignment: CDR1 SNHLY and CDR2 FYNNEI. V shed 11 bases and J 10 bases; nucleotides not matched to a gene: 15. This CDR3 has 13 amino acids. The chain's CDR3 is CAGRPTGGEGAFF. CDR3 nucleotide sequence: TGTGCCGGCCGTCCTACAGGGGGAGAAGGAGCTTTCTTT.

This chain connects TRBV6-1 to TRBJ1-1, with D tentatively TRBD1 (6 bases). This CDR3 spans 16 amino acids. CDR1 and CDR2 from the germline V gene are MNHNS and SASEGT. The V end was cut by 1 base, the J end by 5 bases, with 17 bases between. This CDR3 reads CASSEEMGGLGTEAFF. The DNA for the CDR3 is TGTGCCAGCAGTGAAGAGATGGGGGGGCTTGGAACTGAAGCTTTCTTT.

CDR3 nucleotides: TGTGCCAGCAGTGCTTATGGCACAGGGAGAAAAGGGGAGACCCAGTACTTC. This codes for CASSAYGTGRKGETQYF. The chain has TRBV2 and TRBJ2-5; D might be TRBD1 (6 bases). This CDR3 has 17 amino acids. In germline, CDR1 is SNHLY, CDR2 FYNNEI. The germline V and J ends were trimmed by 4 bases and 5 bases, with 23 bases remaining between them.

This sequence joins TRBV10-3 and TRBJ2-5; 11 bases map to TRBD2. Germline assignment: CDR1 ENHRY and CDR2 SYGVKD. V shed 5 bases, J shed 7 bases, and the junction held 12 bases outside the gene matches. CDR3 length: 16 amino acids. The chain's CDR3 is CAISSVAGGQLGTQYF. The CDR3 DNA is TGTGCCATCAGTTCGGTAGCGGGGGGGCAGTTGGGGACCCAGTACTTC.

The rearrangement uses TRBV6-6 and TRBJ1-3, with TRBD1 matching 8 bases. Looked up from germline, CDR1 is MNHNY and CDR2 is SVGAGI (reference sequence). The CDR3 runs to 13 residues. V lost 5 bases to trimming and J lost 6 bases; unmatched junction nucleotides: 3. The CDR3 region has the DNA TGTGCCAGCAGTCAGACAGGGGAAAACACCATATATTTT. Protein: CASSQTGENTIYF.

The CDR3 DNA reads TGTGCCAGCAGTGAGGGACAGAACCCTTACGAGCAGTACTTC. Its protein is CASSEGQNPYEQYF. The gene calls are TRBV6-1 and TRBJ2-7; TRBD1 matches 7 bases. The CDR3 has 14 residues. The V gene's germline CDR1 is MNHNS and CDR2 SASEGT. The junction had 6 bases not matched to a gene; V was cut back by 3 bases and J by 4 bases.

The chain carries TRBV19 and TRBJ1-2; D might be TRBD1 (5 bases). This CDR3 contains 13 residues. Germline lookup yields CDR1 LNHDA and CDR2 SQIVND (reference sequence). The V end lost 5 bases, the J end lost 5 bases, and 12 bases lay between the germline ends. The CDR3 DNA follows: TGTGCCAGTAGTCCCCTGGCAGGGTATGGCTACACCTTC. It is translated as CASSPLAGYGYTF.

The chain has TRBV7-8 and TRBJ2-4; TRBD2 is a possible D gene (6 bases). The CDR3 covers 14 residues. V lost 1 base and J lost 8, with 12 bases in between. The germline V gene encodes CDR1 SGHVS and CDR2 FQNEAQ. CDR3 sequence (DNA): TGTGCCAGCAGCTTAGAGGGAGGAGGAGACATTCAGTACTTC. It yields the protein CASSLEGGGDIQYF.

This rearrangement joins TRBV25-1 to TRBJ1-4; 9 positions agree with TRBD1. CDR3 length equals 15 residues. CDR1 and CDR2 (germline): MGHDK, SYGVNS. The V gene end was trimmed by 2 bases and the J gene end by 8 bases; junction bases not matched to a gene: 6. The CDR3 spells CASSEPTGGREKLFF. The CDR3, as DNA: TGTGCCAGCAGTGAACCGACAGGGGGTAGGGAAAAACTGTTTTTT.

J is TRBJ1-4 and V is TRBV7-9; the match to TRBD1 covers 7 bases. The V gene end was trimmed by 4 bases and the J gene end by 7 bases; junction bases not matched to a gene: 6. The CDR3 length is 14 residues. The germline V gene has CDR1 SEHNR and CDR2 FQNEAQ (reference sequence). The CDR3 nucleotides are TGTGCCAGCAGCTCCGCCGACAGGGCTGAAAAACTGTTTTTT. It specifies CASSSADRAEKLFF.

V is TRBV27 and J is TRBJ2-2; 9 bases agree with TRBD1. The junction had 16 bases not matched to a gene; V was cut back by 7 bases and J by 4 bases. CDR3 length equals 18 residues. Per germline, CDR1 MNHEY and CDR2 SMNVEV (reference sequence). The CDR3: CASTPGQGRRSRTGELFF. For the CDR3, the DNA is TGTGCCAGCACCCCCGGACAGGGGCGGCGAAGTCGCACCGGGGAGCTGTTTTTT.

The chain uses TRBV14 and TRBJ1-1, with TRBD1 matching 11 bases. From germline, CDR1 is SGHDN and CDR2 FVKESK. V gave up 1 base and J gave up 5 bases; unmatched junction bases: 3. CDR3 length equals 15 residues. CDR3 in amino acids: CASSQARDRGTEAFF. CDR3 DNA: TGTGCCAGCAGCCAAGCCCGGGACAGGGGGACTGAAGCTTTCTTT.

This chain connects TRBV5-1 to TRBJ1-1; 8 bases agree with TRBD1. Germline V gene sequence: CDR1 SGHRS, CDR2 YFSETQ. V was pared by 2 bases and J by 8 bases, with 5 bases of the junction left unmatched. There are 13 residues in the CDR3. This CDR3 reads CASSLARDREAFF. CDR3 DNA: TGCGCCAGCAGCTTAGCCCGGGACAGGGAAGCTTTCTTT.

This chain links TRBV5-4 with TRBJ2-5; no reliable D call. V dropped 1 base and J dropped 2 bases, with 12 bases sitting between them. Germline CDR1 reads SGHNT; CDR2 reads YYREEE (reference sequence). The length of the CDR3 is 15 residues. Written as DNA, the CDR3 is TGTGCCAGCAGCTTGCCCGGGTCTCGTCAAGAGACCCAGTACTTC. Its translation is CASSLPGSRQETQYF. The full variable domain, with the rest looked up from reference TRBV5-4 and TRBJ2-5, is ETGVTQSPTHLIKTRGQQVTLRCSSQSGHNTVSWYQQALGQGPQFIFQYYREEENGRGNFPPRFSGLQFPNYSSELNVNALELDDSALYLCASSLPGSRQETQYFGPGTRLLVL.

CDR3: CASSYAGFNQPQHF. CDR3 nucleotide sequence: TGTGCCAGCAGTTACGCAGGATTCAATCAGCCCCAGCATTTT. This chain connects TRBV6-6 to TRBJ1-5; no definite D call. The CDR3 contains 14 residues. Trimming pared 2 bases from V and 3 bases from J, leaving 8 bases between. Germline CDR1 is MNHNY and CDR2 is SVGAGI (reference sequence).

The chain carries TRBV21-1 and TRBJ1-2. TRBV21-1 is annotated as a pseudogene. The CDR3 runs 14 residues. This CDR3 is CASSKKRENYGYTF. CDR3 nucleotide sequence: TGTGCCAGCAGCAAAAAAAGGGAGAACTATGGCTACACCTTC.

The chain combines TRBV6-5 with TRBJ2-3, with 10 nucleotides matching TRBD2. The V segment lost 5 bases and the J segment 5 bases; nucleotides outside the gene matches: 7. The CDR3 is made up of 15 amino acids. CDR1 is MNHEY, CDR2 SVGAGI, per germline. The CDR3 DNA reads as TGTGCCAGCAGTCCCAGCGGGGGGGCCGGAGATACGCAGTATTTT. Amino acids: CASSPSGGAGDTQYF.

The chain links TRBV7-2 to TRBJ2-3; TRBD1 aligns across 12 bases. The CDR3 contains 16 residues. CDR1 and CDR2 from the germline V gene are SGHTA and FQGNSA. V was clipped by 5 bases and J by 1 base; unmatched bases: 4. In DNA, the CDR3 is TGTGCCAGCAGCCCTGGGACAGGGGGCGGCACAGATACGCAGTATTTT. Its translation: CASSPGTGGGTDTQYF.

This clone showed up just once. The chain recombines TRBV19 with TRBJ2-7; weak D call: TRBD2 (6 bases). The germline CDR1 and CDR2 sequences are LNHDA and SQIVND (reference sequence). The CDR3 has 15 residues. Trimming stripped 3 bases from V and 1 base from J, with 13 bases between. The CDR3 spells CASSITAGSSYEQYF. DNA for the CDR3: TGTGCCAGTAGTATCACAGCCGGGAGTTCCTACGAGCAGTACTTC.

The chain is built from TRBV5-6 and TRBJ1-4, with 7 positions matching TRBD1. Germline CDR1 SGHDT, CDR2 YYEEEE. Trimming removed 0 bases from V and 8 bases from J; junction bases left unmatched: 4. The CDR3 sequence is 14 residues long. CDR3 nucleotides: TGTGCCAGCAGCTTGGGGGTCAGGGGGGAAAAACTGTTTTTT. It yields the protein CASSLGVRGEKLFF. The full variable domain, rest sourced from reference TRBV5-6 and TRBJ1-4, is DAGVTQSPTHLIKTRGQQVTLRCSPKSGHDTVSWYQQALGQGPQFIFQYYEEEERQRGNFPDRFSGHQFPNYSSELNVNALLLGDSALYLCASSLGVRGEKLFFGSGTQLSVL.

In nucleotides, the CDR3 is TGTGCCAGCAGCCAAGATCGGGCAGGGGGCTATGGCTACACCTTC. Its translation is CASSQDRAGGYGYTF. The V gene is TRBV4-2, the J gene TRBJ1-2; 7 bases match TRBD1. Germline V gene lookup returns CDR1 LGHNA and CDR2 YNFKEQ. The CDR3 spans 15 residues. The J segment lost 4 bases and the V segment lost 0 bases, leaving 5 bases of the junction unmatched.

The rearrangement joins TRBV12-5 to TRBJ1-6; the D is unclear. Germline assignment: CDR1 LGHNT and CDR2 FRNRAP. With 1 base removed from V and 1 base from J, the gap between germline ends came to 5 bases. The CDR3 sequence is 15 residues long. This CDR3 reads CASGLAGSYNSPLHF. DNA of the CDR3: TGTGCTAGTGGTTTGGCAGGATCCTATAATTCACCCCTCCACTTT.